Sequencing of this TCR beta chain was carried out in a study of OX40 agonist ivuxolimab in advanced cancers. Details on this clone: Antigen specificity is unknown.

Study-wide points: In general, CD8+ T cells held more expanded clones than CD4+ did, on average.

V was cut by 6 bases and J by 2 bases, with 13 bases left in between. The CDR3 runs to 14 residues. The germline gives CDR1 WNHNN, CDR2 SYGVQD (reference sequence). Method: immunoSEQ multiplex PCR; TCRdb's copy keeps in-frame clones and lacks some. Here the sample spans roughly 40,000 clones, about 90% being singletons. The chain employs TRBV10-1 and TRBJ1-1, with D hard to call. The clonotype was recovered from an adult with an advanced solid tumor such as melanoma, head and neck, liver or kidney cancer. This specimen consisted of CD4+ or CD8+ T cells sorted from blood, obtained in a trial of the OX40 agonist ivuxolimab. Here the CDR3 DNA reads TGCGCCAGCAGCGACGGGCAGGATAACACTGAAGCTTTCTTT. Its protein product is CASSDGQDNTEAFF.